This T cell receptor (beta chain) was observed in a study of T cells in Graves' hyperthyroidism and ophthalmopathy. This clonotype was detected ten times or more. Its antigen remains unidentified. Clinical symptoms, serum thyroxine, TRAb, thyroid ultrasound and orbital computed tomography informed diagnoses. RNA transcripts provided the source from which TCR beta CDR3 regions were amplified. Carried out on the TCR CDR3, a first-round RT-PCR used the HTBI primer set. TCRdb used MiXCR to reprocess the multiplex PCR reads, holding one entry per CDR3 protein. This sample yields roughly 500,000 distinct CDR3 sequences, of which about 45% are seen a single time; roughly 45% belongs to the top ten. Study results and limitations: A median roughly 6.6 months before onset, the model predicted ophthalmopathy. Blood held most thyroid clonotypes expanded above 0.001 frequency. A model of 13 V-J pairs discriminated ophthalmopathy from stable hyperthyroidism.

Sequencing used peripheral blood or thyroid tissue (not recorded which). This receptor was taken from an adult woman with Graves' disease, either hyperthyroidism or ophthalmopathy (not recorded which).

DNA for the CDR3: TGCAGTGCTAGAGAGGGTCGGGGGGGATATGGCTACACCTTC. Amino acid sequence: CSAREGRGGYGYTF. V usage is TRBV20-1 and J usage is TRBJ1-2; D is perhaps TRBD1 (5 bases). Looked up from germline, CDR1 is DFQATT and CDR2 is SNEGSKA (reference sequence). The V end lost 0 bases, the J end lost 5 bases, and 13 bases lay between the germline ends. The CDR3 covers 14 residues.